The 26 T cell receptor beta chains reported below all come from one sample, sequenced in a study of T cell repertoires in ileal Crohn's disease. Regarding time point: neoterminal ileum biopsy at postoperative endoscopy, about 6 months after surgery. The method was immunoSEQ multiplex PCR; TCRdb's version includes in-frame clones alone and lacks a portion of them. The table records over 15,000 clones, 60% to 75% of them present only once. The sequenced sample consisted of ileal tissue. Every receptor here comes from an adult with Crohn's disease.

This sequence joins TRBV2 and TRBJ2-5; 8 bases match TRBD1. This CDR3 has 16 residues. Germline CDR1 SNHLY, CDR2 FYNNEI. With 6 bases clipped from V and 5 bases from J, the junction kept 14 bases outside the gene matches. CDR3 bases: TGTGCCAGCAGCGTGGGGTCTTCAGGGGGCGGGGAGACCCAGTACTTC. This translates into CASSVGSSGGGETQYF.

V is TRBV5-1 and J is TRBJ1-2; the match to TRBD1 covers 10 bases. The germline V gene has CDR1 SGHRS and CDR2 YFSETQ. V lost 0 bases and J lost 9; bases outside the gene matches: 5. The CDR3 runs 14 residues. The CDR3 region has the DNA TGCGCCAGCAGCTTGGGACAGGGGGCAAGAAGCTACACCTTC. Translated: CASSLGQGARSYTF.

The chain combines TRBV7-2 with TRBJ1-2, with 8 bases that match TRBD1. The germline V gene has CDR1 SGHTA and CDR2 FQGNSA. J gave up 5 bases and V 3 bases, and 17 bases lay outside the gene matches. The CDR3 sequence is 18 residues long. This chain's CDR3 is CASSLTGTGLRLEYGYTF. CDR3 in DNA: TGTGCCAGCAGCTTGACCGGGACAGGACTACGCTTAGAGTATGGCTACACCTTC.

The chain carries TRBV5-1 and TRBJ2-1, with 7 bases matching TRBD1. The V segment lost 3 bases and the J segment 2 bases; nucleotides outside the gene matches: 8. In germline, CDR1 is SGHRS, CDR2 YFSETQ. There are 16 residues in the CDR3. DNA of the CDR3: TGCGCCAGCAGCTCGTCACAGGGGCGTCCCTACAATGAGCAGTTCTTC. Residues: CASSSSQGRPYNEQFF.

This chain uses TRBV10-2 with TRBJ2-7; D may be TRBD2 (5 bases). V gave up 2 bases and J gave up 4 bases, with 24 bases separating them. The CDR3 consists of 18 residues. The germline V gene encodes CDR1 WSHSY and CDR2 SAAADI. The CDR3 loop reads CASSELSNAGPQVYEQYF. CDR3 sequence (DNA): TGCGCCAGCAGTGAGCTTAGCAATGCGGGCCCCCAGGTTTACGAGCAGTACTTC.

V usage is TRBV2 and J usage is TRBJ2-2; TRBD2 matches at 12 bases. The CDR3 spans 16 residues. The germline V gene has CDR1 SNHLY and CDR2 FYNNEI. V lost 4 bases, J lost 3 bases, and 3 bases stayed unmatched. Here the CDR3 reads CASSGTSGADTGELFF. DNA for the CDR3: TGTGCCAGCAGTGGGACTAGCGGGGCCGACACCGGGGAGCTGTTTTTT.

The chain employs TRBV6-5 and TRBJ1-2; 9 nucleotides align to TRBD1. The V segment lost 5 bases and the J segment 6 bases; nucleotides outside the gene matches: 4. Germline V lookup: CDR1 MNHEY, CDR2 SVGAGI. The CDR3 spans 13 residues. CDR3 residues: CASSRTGGDGYTF. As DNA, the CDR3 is TGTGCCAGCAGTCGTACAGGGGGCGATGGCTACACCTTC.

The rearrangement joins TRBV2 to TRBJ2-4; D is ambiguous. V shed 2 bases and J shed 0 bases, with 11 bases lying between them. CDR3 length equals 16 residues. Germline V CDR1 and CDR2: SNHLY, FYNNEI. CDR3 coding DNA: TGTGCCAGCAGTGAAAATCCTCCGGGAGCCAAAAACATTCAGTACTTC. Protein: CASSENPPGAKNIQYF.

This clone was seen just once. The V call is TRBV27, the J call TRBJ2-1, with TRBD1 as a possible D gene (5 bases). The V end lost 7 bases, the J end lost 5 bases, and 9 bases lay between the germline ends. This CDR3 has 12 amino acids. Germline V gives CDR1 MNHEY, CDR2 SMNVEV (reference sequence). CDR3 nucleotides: TGTGCCAGCAAGGGGCCTCACAATGAGCAGTTCTTC. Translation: CASKGPHNEQFF.

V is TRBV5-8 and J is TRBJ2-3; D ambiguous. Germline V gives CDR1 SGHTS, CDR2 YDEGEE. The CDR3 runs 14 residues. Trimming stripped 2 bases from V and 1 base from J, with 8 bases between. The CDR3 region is CASSFLRGTDTQYF. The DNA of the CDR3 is TGTGCCAGCAGCTTTTTAAGAGGCACAGATACGCAGTATTTT. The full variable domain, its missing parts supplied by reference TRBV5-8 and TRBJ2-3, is EAGVTQSPTHLIKTRGQQATLRCSPISGHTSVYWYQQALGLGLQFLLWYDEGEERNRGNFPPRFSGRQFPNYSSELNVNALELEDSALYLCASSFLRGTDTQYFGPGTRLTVL.

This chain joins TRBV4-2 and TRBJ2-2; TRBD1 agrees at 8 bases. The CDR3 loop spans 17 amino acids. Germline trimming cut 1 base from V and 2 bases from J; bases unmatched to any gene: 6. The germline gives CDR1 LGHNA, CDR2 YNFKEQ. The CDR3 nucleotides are TGTGCCAGCAGCCAAGGAACAGCAGGGGGCAACACCGGGGAGCTGTTTTTT. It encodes CASSQGTAGGNTGELFF.

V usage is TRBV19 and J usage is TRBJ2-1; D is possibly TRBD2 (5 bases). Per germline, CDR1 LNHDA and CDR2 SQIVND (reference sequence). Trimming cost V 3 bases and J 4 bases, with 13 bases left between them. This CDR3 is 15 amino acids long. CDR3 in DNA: TGTGCCAGTAGTATCTTCCCAGCGGCGTACAATGAGCAGTTCTTC. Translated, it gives CASSIFPAAYNEQFF.

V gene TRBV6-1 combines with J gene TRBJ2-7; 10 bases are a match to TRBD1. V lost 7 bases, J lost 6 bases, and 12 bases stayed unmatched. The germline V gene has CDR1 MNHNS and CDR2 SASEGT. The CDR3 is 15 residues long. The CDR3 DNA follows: TGTGCCAGCACCCGTGGACAGGGGGGGATCACCGAGCAGTACTTC. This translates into CASTRGQGGITEQYF.

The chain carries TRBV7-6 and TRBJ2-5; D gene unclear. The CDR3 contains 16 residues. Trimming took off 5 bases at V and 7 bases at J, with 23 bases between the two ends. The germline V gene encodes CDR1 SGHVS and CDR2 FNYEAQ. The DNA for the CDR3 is TGTGCCAGCAGCCAGAACCCCGGCCAGCCCGGCGGGACCCAGTACTTC. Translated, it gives CASSQNPGQPGGTQYF.

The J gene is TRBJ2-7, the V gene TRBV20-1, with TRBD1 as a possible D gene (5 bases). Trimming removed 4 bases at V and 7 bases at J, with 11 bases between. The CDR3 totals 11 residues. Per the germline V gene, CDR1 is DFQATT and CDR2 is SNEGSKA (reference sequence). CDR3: CSAKTGVEQYF. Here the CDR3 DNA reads TGCAGTGCTAAAACAGGAGTAGAGCAGTACTTC.

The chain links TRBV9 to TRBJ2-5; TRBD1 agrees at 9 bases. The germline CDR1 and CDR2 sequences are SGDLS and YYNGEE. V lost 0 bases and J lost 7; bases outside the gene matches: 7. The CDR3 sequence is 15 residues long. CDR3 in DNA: TGTGCCAGCAGCGTAGACCCGGGACAGGGAGGGACCCAGTACTTC. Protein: CASSVDPGQGGTQYF. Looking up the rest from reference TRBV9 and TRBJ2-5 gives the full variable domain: DSGVTQTPKHLITATGQRVTLRCSPRSGDLSVYWYQQSLDQGLQFLIQYYNGEERAKGNILERFSAQQFPDLHSELNLSSLELGDSALYFCASSVDPGQGGTQYFGPGTRLLVL.

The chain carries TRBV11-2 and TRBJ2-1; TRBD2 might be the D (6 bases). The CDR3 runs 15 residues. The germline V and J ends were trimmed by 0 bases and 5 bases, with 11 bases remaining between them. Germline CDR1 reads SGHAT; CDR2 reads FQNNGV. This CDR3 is CASSLDLGTHNEQFF. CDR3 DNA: TGTGCCAGCAGCTTAGATCTCGGGACTCACAATGAGCAGTTCTTC.

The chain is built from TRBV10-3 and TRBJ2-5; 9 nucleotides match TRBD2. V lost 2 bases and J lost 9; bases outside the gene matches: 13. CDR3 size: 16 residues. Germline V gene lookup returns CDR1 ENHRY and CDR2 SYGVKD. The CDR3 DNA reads TGTGCCATCAGTGAGGGAGCGGGAGGCGGGGTAGGCCCCCAGTACTTC. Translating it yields CAISEGAGGGVGPQYF.

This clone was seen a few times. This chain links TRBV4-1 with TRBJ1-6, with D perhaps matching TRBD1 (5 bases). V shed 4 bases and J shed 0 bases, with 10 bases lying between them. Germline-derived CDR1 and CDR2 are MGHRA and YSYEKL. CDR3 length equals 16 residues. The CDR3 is CASSRLTASYNSPLHF. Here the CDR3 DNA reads TGCGCCAGCAGCCGCCTGACAGCCTCCTATAATTCACCCCTCCACTTT.

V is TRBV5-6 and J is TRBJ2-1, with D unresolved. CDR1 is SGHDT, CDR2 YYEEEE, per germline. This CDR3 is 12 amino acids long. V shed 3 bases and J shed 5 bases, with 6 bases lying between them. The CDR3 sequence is CASSSVNNEQFF. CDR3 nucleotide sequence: TGTGCCAGCAGCTCGGTGAACAATGAGCAGTTCTTC.

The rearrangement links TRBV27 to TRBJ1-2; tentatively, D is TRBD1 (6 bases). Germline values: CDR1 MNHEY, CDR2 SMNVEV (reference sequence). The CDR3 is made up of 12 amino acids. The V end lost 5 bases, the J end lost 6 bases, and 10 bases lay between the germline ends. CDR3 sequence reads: CASSQTGHGYTF. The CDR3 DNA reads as TGTGCCAGCAGTCAAACAGGGCATGGCTACACCTTC.

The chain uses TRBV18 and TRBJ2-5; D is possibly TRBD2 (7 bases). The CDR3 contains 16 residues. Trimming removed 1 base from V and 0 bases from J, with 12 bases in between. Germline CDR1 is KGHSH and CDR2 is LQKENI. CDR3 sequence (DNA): TGTGCCAGCTCACCACGAGGGGGGGCCCACCAAGAGACCCAGTACTTC. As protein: CASSPRGGAHQETQYF.

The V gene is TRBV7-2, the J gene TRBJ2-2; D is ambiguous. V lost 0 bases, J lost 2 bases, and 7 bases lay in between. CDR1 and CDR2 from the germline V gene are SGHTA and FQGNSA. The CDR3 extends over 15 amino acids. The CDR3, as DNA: TGTGCCAGCAGCTTAGCCTTCGGTAACACCGGGGAGCTGTTTTTT. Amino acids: CASSLAFGNTGELFF.

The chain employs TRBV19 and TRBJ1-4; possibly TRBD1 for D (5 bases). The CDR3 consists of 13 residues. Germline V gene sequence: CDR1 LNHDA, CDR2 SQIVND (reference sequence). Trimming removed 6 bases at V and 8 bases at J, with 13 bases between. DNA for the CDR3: TGTGCCAGTAGCAGAAAGGGGCGAGAAAAACTGTTTTTT. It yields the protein CASSRKGREKLFF. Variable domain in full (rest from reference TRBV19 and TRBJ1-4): DGGITQSPKYLFRKEGQNVTLSCEQNLNHDAMYWYRQDPGQGLRLIYYSQIVNDFQKGDIAEGYSVSREKKESFPLTVTSAQKNPTAFYLCASSRKGREKLFFGSGTQLSVL.

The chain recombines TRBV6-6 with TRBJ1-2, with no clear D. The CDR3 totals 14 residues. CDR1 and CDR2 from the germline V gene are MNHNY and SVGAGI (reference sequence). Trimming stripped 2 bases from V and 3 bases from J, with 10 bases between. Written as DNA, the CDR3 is TGTGCCAGCAGTTACCGTACAGACCACTATGGCTACACCTTC. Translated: CASSYRTDHYGYTF.

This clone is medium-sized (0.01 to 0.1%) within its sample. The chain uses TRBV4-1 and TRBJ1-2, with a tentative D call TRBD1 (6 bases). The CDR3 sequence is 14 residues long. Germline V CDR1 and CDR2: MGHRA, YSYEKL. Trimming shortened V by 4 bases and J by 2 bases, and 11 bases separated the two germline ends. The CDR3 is CASSPGDLNYGYTF. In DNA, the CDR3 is TGCGCCAGCAGCCCAGGGGATTTGAACTATGGCTACACCTTC.